Here is one T cell receptor (beta chain) with its context. This specimen belongs to a study of blood T cell repertoires in COVID-19. Per the authors' pipeline: Amplification from reference gene primers served as the basis for estimated nucleated cell counts. Clones were read by immunoSEQ multiplex PCR, and TCRdb kept only the in-frame ones, dropping some. V, J and clone size reflect that table, while D and trimming were determined from the DNA. The sample holds around 230,000 clones, around 80% seen once. Germline trimming cut 2 bases from V and 8 bases from J; bases unmatched to any gene: 2. CDR1 SGHNT and CDR2 YENEEA come from the germline V gene. This CDR3 has 13 residues.

The sequence came from a man aged 40-55 years who had recovered from COVID-19. V gene TRBV11-3 combines with J gene TRBJ1-4; 7 nucleotides match TRBD1. The sample consisted of peripheral blood. CDR3 protein: CASSLQGEEKLFF. DNA for the CDR3: TGTGCCAGCAGCTTACAGGGGGAGGAAAAACTGTTTTTT.